These 13 T cell receptor beta chains share one sample of origin, sequenced in a study of blood T cell repertoires in COVID-19. The assay was immunoSEQ multiplex PCR, and TCRdb's table has in-frame clones only and misses some. The table shows about 300,000 clones, with approximately 84% occurring only once. The sample consisted of peripheral blood. All receptors come from a human donor with COVID-19, enrolled during active disease. The donor label of this sample is uncertain.

This sequence joins TRBV9 and TRBJ1-6; 7 bases are shared with TRBD1. The CDR3 contains 15 residues. In germline, CDR1 is SGDLS, CDR2 YYNGEE. J lost 9 bases, V lost 4 bases, and 10 bases had no gene match. The CDR3 spells CASSPTWDRGSPLHF. In DNA, the CDR3 is TGTGCCAGCAGCCCAACCTGGGACAGAGGTTCACCCCTCCACTTT.

J is TRBJ2-1 and V is TRBV10-1, with 11 bases that match TRBD2. CDR3 length: 14 residues. Germline V CDR1 and CDR2: WNHNN, SYGVQD (reference sequence). The junction had 3 bases not matched to a gene; V was cut back by 5 bases and J by 6 bases. The CDR3 sequence: CASSPGTSGNEQFF. The CDR3 DNA reads TGCGCCAGCAGTCCCGGGACTAGCGGCAATGAGCAGTTCTTC.

The chain is built from TRBV6-2 or TRBV6-3 and TRBJ2-2, with a weak D call TRBD1 (6 bases). Germline values: CDR1 MNHEY, CDR2 SVGEGT. The CDR3 covers 15 residues. With 4 bases removed from V and 7 bases from J, the gap between germline ends came to 16 bases. CDR3 residues: CASSLNWGLGGELFF. The CDR3 nucleotides read TGTGCCAGCAGTTTAAACTGGGGGCTTGGCGGGGAGCTGTTTTTT.

J is TRBJ1-2 and V is TRBV7-9, with D maybe TRBD1 (6 bases). This CDR3 contains 17 residues. With 1 base removed from V and 8 bases from J, the gap between germline ends came to 23 bases. The germline gives CDR1 SEHNR, CDR2 FQNEAQ (reference sequence). CDR3 in amino acids: CASSLEAKQGSSMGYTF. DNA of the CDR3: TGTGCCAGCAGCTTAGAAGCGAAGCAGGGGTCTTCTATGGGCTACACCTTC.

Only a few counts were recorded for this clone. The rearrangement joins TRBV5-1 to TRBJ2-7, with D possibly TRBD2 on 6 matching bases. In germline, CDR1 is SGHRS, CDR2 YFSETQ. CDR3 length: 15 amino acids. V was pared by 4 bases and J by 0 bases, with 14 bases between. CDR3 region: CASSPGRGSSYEQYF. CDR3 DNA sequence: TGCGCCAGCAGCCCAGGACGGGGGAGCTCCTACGAGCAGTACTTC.

The chain carries TRBV19 and TRBJ1-5, with 7 bases that match TRBD1. The CDR3 runs to 15 residues. The V gene's germline CDR1 is LNHDA and CDR2 SQIVND (reference sequence). V lost 6 bases and J lost 4; bases outside the gene matches: 9. The CDR3 reads CASRGRQGFNQPQHF. The CDR3 DNA reads as TGTGCCAGTAGGGGGAGACAGGGCTTTAATCAGCCCCAGCATTTT.

The CDR3 bases are TGTGCCAGTAGCTGGGGAGACGGAAAGTACGAGCAGTACTTC. This gives the protein CASSWGDGKYEQYF. J is TRBJ2-7 and V is TRBV19; possible D gene TRBD2, 5 bases. The CDR3 contains 14 residues. Trimming cost V 6 bases and J 4 bases, with 16 bases left between them. Germline V lookup: CDR1 LNHDA, CDR2 SQIVND (reference sequence).

The V and J genes are TRBV5-4 and TRBJ2-3, with 7 bases identical to TRBD2. The CDR3 has 16 amino acids. The germline gives CDR1 SGHNT, CDR2 YYREEE (reference sequence). V lost 4 bases and J lost 0; bases outside the gene matches: 8. The CDR3: CASSLQTSRSTDTQYF. In DNA, the CDR3 is TGTGCCAGCAGCCTCCAGACTAGCCGCAGCACAGATACGCAGTATTTT.

The gene calls are TRBV28 and TRBJ1-1; 8 bases agree with TRBD1. There are 17 residues in the CDR3. Germline values: CDR1 MDHEN, CDR2 SYDVKM. V trimming: 4 bases; J trimming: 3 bases; junction bases outside the gene matches: 13. CDR3 sequence: CASSSSPGGSMYTEAFF. The DNA of the CDR3 is TGTGCCAGCAGTTCCAGCCCAGGGGGCTCGATGTACACTGAAGCTTTCTTT.

This clone was counted once. The genes are TRBV28 and TRBJ2-7, with D possibly TRBD2 on 6 matching bases. Germline V gene lookup returns CDR1 MDHEN and CDR2 SYDVKM. Trimming removed 3 bases from V and 2 bases from J, with 11 bases in between. There are 14 residues in the CDR3. Written as DNA, the CDR3 is TGTGCCAGCAGTTTTACGGGAGAACCCTACGAGCAGTACTTC. Its translation is CASSFTGEPYEQYF.

The rearrangement links TRBV25-1 to TRBJ2-2, with D possibly TRBD1 on 6 matching bases. The CDR3 contains 13 residues. Trimming removed 6 bases from V and 5 bases from J, with 10 bases in between. Germline CDR1 reads MGHDK; CDR2 reads SYGVNS. The CDR3 DNA reads as TGTGCCAGCAGATACAGGGAAACCGGGGAGCTGTTTTTT. As protein: CASRYRETGELFF.

The chain combines TRBV4-2 with TRBJ2-7, with TRBD2 matching over 13 bases. The CDR3 contains 16 residues. V dropped 4 bases and J dropped 4; count of bases not matched to a gene: 7. Looked up from germline, CDR1 is LGHNA and CDR2 is YNFKEQ. The CDR3 region has the DNA TGTGCCAGCAGCCCACGACTAGCGGGAGGACCGTACGAGCAGTACTTC. Protein sequence: CASSPRLAGGPYEQYF.

This clone occurred once. The chain links TRBV27 to TRBJ2-1; 7 positions agree with TRBD2. Germline V gene sequence: CDR1 MNHEY, CDR2 SMNVEV (reference sequence). V dropped 5 bases and J dropped 5; count of bases not matched to a gene: 9. The CDR3 runs to 15 residues. The DNA for the CDR3 is TGTGCCAGCAGTAGAATAGCGGGTGAGAACAATGAGCAGTTCTTC. Translating gives CASSRIAGENNEQFF.